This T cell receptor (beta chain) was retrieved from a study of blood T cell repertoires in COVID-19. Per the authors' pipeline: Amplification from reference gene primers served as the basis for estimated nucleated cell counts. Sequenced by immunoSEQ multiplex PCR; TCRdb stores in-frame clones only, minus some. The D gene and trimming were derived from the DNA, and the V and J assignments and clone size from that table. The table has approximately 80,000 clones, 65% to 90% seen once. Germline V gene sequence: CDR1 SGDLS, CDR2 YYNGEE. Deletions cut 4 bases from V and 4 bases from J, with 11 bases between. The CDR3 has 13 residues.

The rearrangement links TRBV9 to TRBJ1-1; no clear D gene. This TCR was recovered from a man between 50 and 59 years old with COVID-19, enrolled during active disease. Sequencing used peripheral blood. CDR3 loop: CASSPRGSTEAFF. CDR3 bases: TGTGCCAGCAGCCCGAGAGGGAGCACTGAAGCTTTCTTT.